The rows below give T cell receptor beta chains drawn from one sample of a study of blood T cell repertoires in COVID-19. Sequenced by immunoSEQ multiplex PCR; TCRdb stores in-frame clones only, minus some. Among around 16,000 clones listed, 70% to 90% were seen once. Sample: peripheral blood. These receptors came from a man in his 60s with acute or convalescent COVID-19. Each CDR3 is given with its conserved first and last residue. A D gene is named only where the DNA matches it firmly. The size entry is marked missing in some rows and otherwise reads once, few, many or a size class.

j_call | clone_size | v_call | d_call | cdr3_nt | cdr3_aa
TRBJ1-2 | . | TRBV9 | TRBD1 | TGTGCCAGCAGCGTAGGGCAGACGACAGGGGGTTGGGTTGGCTACACCTTC | CASSVGQTTGGWVGYTF
TRBJ2-1 | once | TRBV7-9 | TRBD1 | TGTGCCAGGGGGGACAGGGTGGGTGAGCAGTTCTTC | CARGDRVGEQFF
TRBJ2-7 | . | TRBV6-1 | TRBD2 | TGTGCCAGCAGTGAGGCACTAGCGGACGCCTACGAGCAGTACTTC | CASSEALADAYEQYF
TRBJ2-1 | . | TRBV7-3 | . | TGTGCCAGCAGCCCCGACTATCTATACAATGAGCAGTTCTTC | CASSPDYLYNEQFF
TRBJ2-7 | . | TRBV7-9 | . | TGTGCCAGCAGCTCTTGGACAGAGAAGATTGAGCAGTACTTC | CASSSWTEKIEQYF
TRBJ1-6 | . | TRBV7-3 | . | TGTGCCAGCAGCTTAGGAGCCTCTACAAATTCACCCCTCCACTTT | CASSLGASTNSPLHF
TRBJ1-5 | few | TRBV6-1 | . | TGTGCCAGCAGTGAATGGCTCCCAGGGCAGCCCCAGCATTTT | CASSEWLPGQPQHF
TRBJ1-2 | . | TRBV3-1/TRBV3-2 | . | TGTGCCAGCAGCCAAGGTTGGGGCCGGATCCCTGGGCACTATGGCTACACCTTC | CASSQGWGRIPGHYGYTF
TRBJ1-5 | . | TRBV4-2 | . | TGTGCCAGCAGCCCAGGACAGACTGATCATCAGCCCCAGCATTTT | CASSPGQTDHQPQHF
TRBJ2-7 | once | TRBV9 | TRBD2 | TGTGCCAGCAGCGAGACTAGCGCTGCCTACGAGCAGTACTTC | CASSETSAAYEQYF
TRBJ2-5 | . | TRBV24-1 | TRBD1 | TGTGCCACCAGTGGCCCCGGGACAGGGGACATAGAGACCCAGTACTTC | CATSGPGTGDIETQYF
TRBJ2-6 | . | TRBV24-1 | . | TGTGCCACCAGTGGGGGGCCTGGGGCCAACGTCCTGACTTTC | CATSGGPGANVLTF
TRBJ1-1 | . | TRBV9 | . | TGTGCCAGCAGCGTAGCTCGGAACACTGAAGCTTTCTTT | CASSVARNTEAFF
TRBJ2-7 | once | TRBV5-1 | TRBD2 | TGCGCCAGCAGCTGGGAACTAGCGGGAGCACGCTACGAGCAGTACTTC | CASSWELAGARYEQYF